The 15 T cell receptor beta chains below were found in one sample sequenced in a study of CD8 T cells in Susac syndrome. With random hexamers, reverse transcription was performed on about 0.5 to 1 ug of RNA. TCRdb recomputed calls from the immunoSEQ multiplex PCR reads with MiXCR, one row per CDR3 protein. Of about 180,000 distinct CDR3 sequences listed, 85% to 95% were seen once; the top ten hold around 0.11%. The sample taken for sequencing was CD4+ T cells from PBMCs. The receptor set was obtained from a human donor with Susac syndrome.

The chain joins TRBV20-1 to TRBJ2-7; D remains ambiguous. Germline lookup yields CDR1 DFQATT and CDR2 SNEGSKA (reference sequence). The CDR3 totals 13 residues. V lost 5 bases and J 0 bases, leaving 11 bases between the germline ends. The CDR3 spells CSARTYLSYEQYF. The CDR3 nucleotides are TGCAGTGCTCGAACCTATCTCTCCTACGAGCAGTACTTC.

This clonotype appeared a single time. The chain links TRBV6-2 or TRBV6-3 to TRBJ2-4; the D call may be TRBD1 or TRBD2 (5 bases each). The CDR3 spans 18 residues. V was pared by 1 base and J by 3 bases, with 19 bases between. Germline-derived CDR1 and CDR2 are MNHEY and SVGEGT. The DNA for the CDR3 is TGTGCCAGCAGTTACTTCGGCTTCGGGGACGTAAGCAAAAACATTCAGTACTTC. Amino acids: CASSYFGFGDVSKNIQYF.

The chain has TRBV5-1 and TRBJ1-1, with a weak D call TRBD1 (6 bases). Trimming took off 4 bases at V and 1 base at J, with 14 bases between the two ends. Per the germline V gene, CDR1 is SGHRS and CDR2 is YFSETQ. There are 15 residues in the CDR3. As DNA, the CDR3 is TGCGCCAGCAGCCCACCCAGACAGGAGAACACTGAAGCTTTCTTT. This encodes CASSPPRQENTEAFF.

The chain is built from TRBV6-5 and TRBJ2-5; D may be TRBD1 (6 bases). The CDR3 extends over 12 amino acids. With 6 bases removed from V and 5 bases from J, the gap between germline ends came to 10 bases. Per germline, CDR1 MNHEY and CDR2 SVGAGI. CDR3 sequence (DNA): TGTGCCAGCAGGAGCCAGGGGGAGACCCAGTACTTC. Translation: CASRSQGETQYF.

The chain recombines TRBV2 with TRBJ2-3; D is unclear. Trimming removed 3 bases at V and 14 bases at J, with 12 bases between. Germline V gene sequence: CDR1 SNHLY, CDR2 FYNNEI. The length of the CDR3 is 11 residues. The CDR3 region has the DNA TGTGCCAGCAGTGAGTTTAGGAGCGCGTATTTT. Protein product: CASSEFRSAYF.

V usage is TRBV2 and J usage is TRBJ2-2; D is possibly TRBD2 (6 bases). With 6 bases removed from V and 3 bases from J, the gap between germline ends came to 11 bases. Germline V gene lookup returns CDR1 SNHLY and CDR2 FYNNEI. The CDR3 runs 14 residues. In DNA form, the CDR3 reads TGTGCCAGCAGCGAGGGACTGTACACCGGGGAGCTGTTTTTT. Translated, it gives CASSEGLYTGELFF. Supplemented by reference TRBV2 and TRBJ2-2, the full variable domain reads EPEVTQTPSHQVTQMGQEVILRCVPISNHLYFYWYRQILGQKVEFLVSFYNNEISEKSEIFDDQFSVERPDGSNFTLKIRSTKLEDSAMYFCASSEGLYTGELFFGEGSRLTVL.

The V and J genes are TRBV6-5 and TRBJ1-5; 8 bases align to TRBD1. Germline V gene sequence: CDR1 MNHEY, CDR2 SVGAGI. CDR3 length: 14 residues. After removal of 6 bases from V and 7 bases from J, the junction contained 8 bases not matched to a gene. In DNA form, the CDR3 reads TGTGCCAGCAGACAGACAGGGGCAGGACAGCCCCAGCATTTT. The encoded protein is CASRQTGAGQPQHF.

The chain recombines TRBV4-1 with TRBJ1-1, with no clear D. The V end lost 0 bases, the J end lost 11 bases, and 16 bases lay between the germline ends. The CDR3 covers 14 residues. Per the germline V gene, CDR1 is MGHRA and CDR2 is YSYEKL. CDR3 DNA sequence: TGCGCCAGCAGCCAAGAAGGAGCAGTCGCTAGGGCTTTCTTT. It codes for CASSQEGAVARAFF.

This clonotype was found once. The chain recombines TRBV3-1 with TRBJ2-7; maybe TRBD2 (5 bases). The germline V and J ends were trimmed by 2 bases and 0 bases, with 14 bases remaining between them. The CDR3 is 16 amino acids. Germline assignment: CDR1 LGHDT and CDR2 YNNKEL (reference sequence). CDR3: CASSQSGTRSSYEQYF. CDR3 bases: TGTGCCAGCAGCCAAAGCGGCACAAGAAGCTCCTACGAGCAGTACTTC.

The rearrangement links TRBV29-1 to TRBJ2-5; TRBD2 agrees at 10 bases. This CDR3 region has 12 residues. Germline-derived CDR1 and CDR2 are SQVTM and ANQGSEA. The V segment lost 6 bases and the J segment 4 bases; nucleotides outside the gene matches: 2. The CDR3 loop is CSVSSGGETQYF. DNA of the CDR3: TGCAGCGTGTCTAGCGGGGGAGAGACCCAGTACTTC. Looking up the rest from reference TRBV29-1 and TRBJ2-5 gives the full variable domain: SAVISQKPSRDICQRGTSLTIQCQVDSQVTMMFWYRQQPGQSLTLIATANQGSEATYESGFVIDKFPISRPNLTFSTLTVSNMSPEDSSIYLCSVSSGGETQYFGPGTRLLVL.

This clonotype has only one observation. The chain employs TRBV20-1 and TRBJ2-1, with D perhaps TRBD1 (6 bases). Germline V gene data show CDR1 as DFQATT and CDR2 as SNEGSKA (reference sequence). The CDR3 is 13 amino acids. Trimming left V 6 bases short and J 8 bases short, with 17 bases between. CDR3 sequence (DNA): TGCAGTGCAGGAAAGACAGGCCAGGATGAGCAGTTCTTC. Amino acids: CSAGKTGQDEQFF.

The chain joins TRBV9 to TRBJ1-3, with D perhaps TRBD1 (6 bases). Trimming removed 4 bases at V and 0 bases at J, with 17 bases between. This CDR3 comprises 17 residues. Germline V gives CDR1 SGDLS, CDR2 YYNGEE. CDR3: CASSPDSLAFSGNTIYF. The CDR3 DNA is TGTGCCAGCAGCCCGGACAGCCTAGCGTTCTCTGGAAACACCATATATTTT.

V gene TRBV18 combines with J gene TRBJ1-5, with D unresolved. The CDR3 consists of 13 residues. The V gene lost 6 bases and the J gene lost 5 bases, with 11 bases spanning the gap. Germline lookup yields CDR1 KGHSH and CDR2 LQKENI. CDR3 DNA: TGTGCCAGCTCGTCACACAGCGATCAGCCCCAGCATTTT. Translating gives CASSSHSDQPQHF.

The chain recombines TRBV20-1 with TRBJ1-2; D is uncertain. The CDR3 runs to 13 residues. The V end lost 1 base, the J end lost 6 bases, and 12 bases lay between the germline ends. Germline V CDR1 and CDR2: DFQATT, SNEGSKA (reference sequence). CDR3 region: CSARARTADGYTF. The CDR3 region has the DNA TGCAGTGCTAGAGCGAGGACGGCAGATGGCTACACCTTC.

The chain combines TRBV6-1 with TRBJ2-7; 8 positions agree with TRBD1. The V gene's germline CDR1 is MNHNS and CDR2 SASEGT. The CDR3 covers 16 residues. V lost 7 bases to trimming and J lost 3 bases; unmatched junction nucleotides: 14. The CDR3 DNA is TGTGCCAGCACAGAGAAGAGGACAGGGTTCAGCTACGAGCAGTACTTC. Protein product: CASTEKRTGFSYEQYF.